This T cell receptor beta chain was captured in a study of blood T cell repertoires in COVID-19. Study at large: Samples taken during acute and convalescent COVID-19 were collected in the United States, Italy and Spain. From T cells, B-cell-depleted T cells, or PBMCs came the material, which was cDNA or gDNA.

Assignments of participants to cohorts depended upon their own reported clinical history. The J segment lost 7 bases and the V segment lost 5 bases, leaving 8 bases of the junction unmatched. CDR3 length equals 13 residues. Germline lookup yields CDR1 SGHTA and CDR2 FQGNSA. In the original workflow: Amplification with reference gene primers provided the estimates of nucleated cell counts. The assay was immunoSEQ multiplex PCR, and TCRdb's table has in-frame clones only and misses some. V and J calls and clone size are copied from that table; D and trimming were computed from the DNA. Here the sample spans under 300,000 clones, approximately 84% being singletons.

This TCR came from a man aged 40-55 years who had recovered from COVID-19. Sequencing was done on a sample of PBMCs or T cells enriched from blood (not recorded which). The chain couples TRBV7-2 to TRBJ2-7, with TRBD1 matching 7 bases. CDR3 in DNA: TGTGCCAGCAGCAAGAGTAGGGGGCTGGAGCAGTACTTC. Amino acids: CASSKSRGLEQYF.